Listed below are T cell receptor beta chains from one sample, sequenced in a study of control samples from healthy donors and cancer patients. The data were produced by immunoSEQ multiplex PCR, yet TCRdb's version contains in-frame clones alone and is incomplete. The data contain 130,000 to 150,000 clones, around 94% of them singletons. The sequenced sample consisted of PBMCs. The origin of the receptors is a man aged 55 to 69 with colorectal cancer. The CDR3 runs from the conserved cysteine through the conserved F or W. A D gene is named only where the DNA matches it firmly.

>TRBJ1-2|.|TRBV27
CASSSNREGGYTF
>TRBJ2-3|TRBD1|TRBV2
CASSDGQGARIDTQYF
>TRBJ2-7|TRBD2|TRBV18
CASSAGGTGYEQYF
>TRBJ1-3|.|TRBV4-1
CASSQEGRVTDTIYF
>TRBJ1-4|.|TRBV6-2/TRBV6-3
CASSSEVLSGEKLFF
>TRBJ2-2|.|TRBV10-3
CAIGLGSGELFF
>TRBJ2-3|.|TRBV27
CASSALTDTQYF
>TRBJ1-2|.|TRBV9
CASSDQARAGSPRDYGYTF
>TRBJ2-2|.|TRBV6-6
CASSYPTNTGELFF
>TRBJ1-3|.|TRBV10-3
CAIMDASGNTIYF
>TRBJ1-1|TRBD1|TRBV6-5
CASSSFSGTGTEAFF
>TRBJ2-1|.|TRBV5-1
CASSLTGNNEQFF
>TRBJ2-7|.|TRBV28
CASSTAQTGEGEQYF
>TRBJ1-1|.|TRBV10-3
CAISESSKKGRTEAFF
>TRBJ1-4|.|TRBV5-1
CASSGRSGTHNEKLFF
>TRBJ1-5|.|TRBV28
CASSLVGGQPQHF
>TRBJ2-2|.|TRBV10-2
CASSAYRDGTGELFF
>TRBJ2-5|.|TRBV27
CASSLTGNQETQYF
>TRBJ1-1|.|TRBV5-8
CASNPEGVNTEAFF
>TRBJ2-3|TRBD2|TRBV6-2/TRBV6-3
CASSYSIAGADTQYF
>TRBJ1-3|.|TRBV19
CASSYGQSGNTIYF
>TRBJ1-5|TRBD1|TRBV6-4
CASGPGSTGRGYQPQHF
>TRBJ2-1|.|TRBV10-3
CAISRTEYNEQFF
>TRBJ1-1|.|TRBV5-4
CASSFMGANTEAFF
>TRBJ1-2|TRBD1|TRBV19
CASRDRDDGYTF
>TRBJ2-5|.|TRBV13
CASTRRRQGETQYF
>TRBJ1-2|TRBD1|TRBV29-1
CSARTGMNYGYTF
>TRBJ2-1|.|TRBV19
CASSAGGVYNEQFF
>TRBJ1-2|.|TRBV9
CASSSGAGHYGYTF
>TRBJ2-2|.|TRBV6-5
CASSYGGGGNTGELFF
>TRBJ1-1|TRBD1|TRBV6-2/TRBV6-3
CASSTPRQGMNTEAFF
>TRBJ2-1|TRBD2|TRBV19
CASSDQRGGLDEQFF
>TRBJ2-1|TRBD2|TRBV19
CASSIWGGKYNEQFF
>TRBJ2-7|TRBD1|TRBV3-1/TRBV3-2
CASSHPTGAPYSYEQYF
>TRBJ1-1|TRBD1|TRBV5-1
CASSLTGTGAEAFF
>TRBJ2-5|.|TRBV5-1
CASSFLADQETQYF
>TRBJ1-1|TRBD1|TRBV19
CASAGQGNTEAFF
>TRBJ1-3|.|TRBV4-1
CASSQLGGSGNTIYF
>TRBJ1-1|TRBD1|TRBV2
CASTGQGMNTEAFF
>TRBJ1-2|.|TRBV5-4
CASSLTGLYGYTF
>TRBJ2-1|.|TRBV28
CASPPPGGAYNEQFF
>TRBJ2-7|TRBD2|TRBV5-4
CASSLAASGAPYEQYF
>TRBJ2-1|.|TRBV6-5
CASRAPSSYNEQFF
>TRBJ1-2|.|TRBV11-2
CASSLEIGGVGYTF
>TRBJ1-3|.|TRBV11-2
CASSLVGGSGNTIYF
>TRBJ1-1|.|TRBV5-6
CASSLTANTEAFF
>TRBJ2-5|TRBD1|TRBV7-2
CASSIGQGEETQYF
>TRBJ1-5|.|TRBV2
CASTGVGINQPQHF
>TRBJ2-5|.|TRBV5-1
CASSATGSETQYF